This TCR beta chain was observed in a study of T-cell memory formation after mild COVID-19. TCRdb re-derived calls from the 5' RACE reads in MiXCR, one entry per CDR3 protein. The table records about 110,000 distinct CDR3 sequences, roughly an eighth of them present only once. CDR1 SGHNT and CDR2 YYREEE come from the germline V gene (reference sequence). V shed 4 bases and J 2 bases; nucleotides not matched to a gene: 6. This CDR3 region has 16 residues. This clonotype came up many times. The source of this sequence is a man aged 18 to 35 who had mild COVID-19 (a few samples of this study predate the infection). Cell type and time point are not known. Material for sequencing was PBMCs or a T cell subset sorted from them (not recorded which). The chain recombines TRBV5-4 with TRBJ2-5; 12 nucleotides match TRBD2. The CDR3 DNA sequence: TGTGCCAGCAGCGCTAGCGGGGGGGGGCTACAAGAGACCCAGTACTTC. Protein sequence: CASSASGGGLQETQYF.